Listed below are T cell receptor beta chains from one sample, sequenced in a study of shared clonotypes between healthy human individuals. Data came from immunoSEQ multiplex PCR; TCRdb stores just in-frame clones and leaves some out. The data show some 700,000 clones, 80% to 95% seen once. The sequenced sample consisted of memory CD8+ T cells from PBMCs. Every receptor here comes from a man younger than 30 in good health. Some clones in this sample may be carry-over from other donors' samples. Each CDR3 is given with its conserved first and last residue. The D gene is left open where the match is weak. Not every row has a clone size; where given, it reads once, few, many or a size class.

CDR3 length: 17
V gene: TRBV13
J gene: TRBJ1-1
clone size: -
D gene: TRBD1
CDR3 protein: CASSSPAGGGRNTEAFF
CDR3 DNA: TGTGCCAGCAGCTCCCCAGCAGGGGGTGGAAGGAACACTGAAGCTTTCTTT

CDR3 length: 15
V gene: TRBV30
J gene: TRBJ1-6
clone size: -
D gene: -
CDR3 protein: CAWSVGESYNSPLHF
CDR3 DNA: TGTGCCTGGAGTGTCGGGGAGTCCTATAATTCACCCCTCCACTTT

CDR3 length: 15
V gene: TRBV4-2
J gene: TRBJ2-7
clone size: -
D gene: -
CDR3 protein: CASSQEMEQYHEQYF
CDR3 DNA: TGTGCCAGCAGCCAAGAAATGGAACAGTACCACGAGCAGTACTTC

CDR3 length: 15
V gene: TRBV28
J gene: TRBJ2-1
clone size: -
D gene: TRBD2
CDR3 protein: CASSKREDYYNEQFF
CDR3 DNA: TGTGCCAGCAGTAAGCGGGAAGACTACTACAATGAGCAGTTCTTC

CDR3 length: 14
V gene: TRBV7-9
J gene: TRBJ2-2
clone size: -
D gene: -
CDR3 protein: CASSTVERSVELFF
CDR3 DNA: TGTGCCAGCAGCACTGTGGAGCGAAGTGTGGAGCTGTTTTTT

CDR3 length: 18
V gene: TRBV7-8
J gene: TRBJ2-1
clone size: -
D gene: TRBD2
CDR3 protein: CASSLGASGSVISNEQFF
CDR3 DNA: TGTGCCAGCAGCTTAGGGGCTAGCGGGAGTGTTATTAGCAATGAGCAGTTCTTC

CDR3 length: 16
V gene: TRBV7-6
J gene: TRBJ1-1
clone size: -
D gene: -
CDR3 protein: CASSLGSWSPNTEAFF
CDR3 DNA: TGTGCCAGCAGCTTAGGATCGTGGTCGCCGAACACTGAAGCTTTCTTT

CDR3 length: 15
V gene: TRBV7-2
J gene: TRBJ2-3
clone size: -
D gene: TRBD2
CDR3 protein: CASTPGLADTDTQYF
CDR3 DNA: TGTGCCAGCACCCCCGGACTAGCGGACACAGATACGCAGTATTTT

CDR3 length: 15
V gene: TRBV28
J gene: TRBJ1-4
clone size: -
D gene: -
CDR3 protein: CASSLEVATNEKLFF
CDR3 DNA: TGTGCCAGCAGTTTAGAGGTGGCAACTAATGAAAAACTGTTTTTT

CDR3 length: 14
V gene: TRBV13
J gene: TRBJ2-1
clone size: -
D gene: TRBD1
CDR3 protein: CASRRQGARDEQFF
CDR3 DNA: TGTGCCAGCAGACGACAGGGGGCGAGGGATGAGCAGTTCTTC

CDR3 length: 15
V gene: TRBV4-3
J gene: TRBJ1-2
clone size: -
D gene: -
CDR3 protein: CASSQGLKTYYGYTF
CDR3 DNA: TGCGCCAGCAGCCAAGGACTTAAAACCTACTATGGCTACACCTTC

CDR3 length: 16
V gene: TRBV11-1
J gene: TRBJ2-5
clone size: -
D gene: TRBD2
CDR3 protein: CASSMGLAGNQETQYF
CDR3 DNA: TGTGCCAGCTCGATGGGGCTAGCGGGGAACCAAGAGACCCAGTACTTC

CDR3 length: 14
V gene: TRBV5-4
J gene: TRBJ2-7
clone size: -
D gene: TRBD1
CDR3 protein: CASSLDNRGYEQYF
CDR3 DNA: TGTGCCAGCAGCTTGGACAACAGGGGCTACGAGCAGTACTTC

CDR3 length: 13
V gene: TRBV7-2
J gene: TRBJ1-2
clone size: few
D gene: -
CDR3 protein: CASSLEWSYGYTF
CDR3 DNA: TGTGCCAGCAGCTTAGAATGGAGCTATGGCTACACCTTC

CDR3 length: 13
V gene: TRBV10-3
J gene: TRBJ2-7
clone size: -
D gene: -
CDR3 protein: CAIRQGLEYEQYF
CDR3 DNA: TGTGCCATCAGACAGGGTCTGGAGTACGAGCAGTACTTC

CDR3 length: 14
V gene: TRBV2
J gene: TRBJ2-7
clone size: -
D gene: TRBD2
CDR3 protein: CASSERVAGYEQYF
CDR3 DNA: TGTGCCAGCAGTGAACGGGTAGCGGGATACGAGCAGTACTTC

CDR3 length: 12
V gene: TRBV29-1
J gene: TRBJ1-1
clone size: -
D gene: -
CDR3 protein: CSVHSSYTEAFF
CDR3 DNA: TGCAGCGTTCACTCCTCGTACACTGAAGCTTTCTTT

CDR3 length: 15
V gene: TRBV6-6
J gene: TRBJ2-1
clone size: once
D gene: -
CDR3 protein: CASSIRAATNNEQFF
CDR3 DNA: TGTGCCAGCAGTATCCGGGCAGCAACAAACAATGAGCAGTTCTTC

CDR3 length: 13
V gene: TRBV10-2
J gene: TRBJ1-2
clone size: -
D gene: -
CDR3 protein: CASNEGRNYGYTF
CDR3 DNA: TGCGCCAGCAACGAGGGACGGAACTATGGCTACACCTTC

CDR3 length: 19
V gene: TRBV13
J gene: TRBJ2-2
clone size: -
D gene: TRBD2
CDR3 protein: CASSFWSLAGVVDTGELFF
CDR3 DNA: TGTGCCAGCAGCTTTTGGTCGCTAGCGGGAGTTGTGGACACCGGGGAGCTGTTTTTT

CDR3 length: 17
V gene: TRBV7-3
J gene: TRBJ2-2
clone size: -
D gene: -
CDR3 protein: CASSAFGQKPNTGELFF
CDR3 DNA: TGTGCCAGCAGCGCCTTCGGTCAGAAACCTAACACCGGGGAGCTGTTTTTT

CDR3 length: 16
V gene: TRBV6-6
J gene: TRBJ1-1
clone size: -
D gene: -
CDR3 protein: CASSYFLDREGTEAFF
CDR3 DNA: TGTGCCAGCAGTTACTTCCTGGACAGAGAGGGCACTGAAGCTTTCTTT

CDR3 length: 16
V gene: TRBV13
J gene: TRBJ2-4
clone size: -
D gene: -
CDR3 protein: CASSAGFEYAKNIQYF
CDR3 DNA: TGTGCCAGCAGCGCAGGGTTTGAGTATGCCAAAAACATTCAGTACTTC

CDR3 length: 14
V gene: TRBV7-8
J gene: TRBJ1-5
clone size: -
D gene: -
CDR3 protein: CASSPGGAMEAQHF
CDR3 DNA: TGTGCCAGCAGCCCCGGCGGGGCCATGGAGGCCCAGCATTTT

CDR3 length: 13
V gene: TRBV2
J gene: TRBJ1-5
clone size: -
D gene: -
CDR3 protein: CASRDSGNQPQHF
CDR3 DNA: TGTGCCAGCAGGGACAGCGGTAATCAGCCCCAGCATTTT

CDR3 length: 19
V gene: TRBV4-1
J gene: TRBJ2-1
clone size: once
D gene: -
CDR3 protein: CASSQDRLSGDSSYNEQFF
CDR3 DNA: TGCGCCAGCAGCCAAGATCGTCTTAGCGGGGACAGCTCCTACAATGAGCAGTTCTTC

CDR3 length: 17
V gene: TRBV7-3
J gene: TRBJ1-2
clone size: -
D gene: -
CDR3 protein: CASSPFGTETSNYGYTF
CDR3 DNA: TGTGCCAGCAGCCCATTTGGGACCGAAACTTCTAACTATGGCTACACCTTC

CDR3 length: 18
V gene: TRBV2
J gene: TRBJ2-3
clone size: -
D gene: TRBD2
CDR3 protein: CASSVRLAGGIWADTQYF
CDR3 DNA: TGTGCCAGCAGTGTCCGACTAGCGGGAGGTATTTGGGCAGATACGCAGTATTTT

CDR3 length: 14
V gene: TRBV5-6
J gene: TRBJ1-1
clone size: -
D gene: -
CDR3 protein: CASSLGGRGTEAFF
CDR3 DNA: TGTGCCAGCAGCTTGGGGGGCAGGGGCACTGAAGCTTTCTTT

CDR3 length: 11
V gene: TRBV19
J gene: TRBJ2-1
clone size: -
D gene: -
CDR3 protein: CASSAHNEQFF
CDR3 DNA: TGTGCCAGTAGTGCTCACAATGAGCAGTTCTTC

CDR3 length: 14
V gene: TRBV7-9
J gene: TRBJ2-5
clone size: -
D gene: TRBD2
CDR3 protein: CASSTAGVGETQYF
CDR3 DNA: TGTGCCAGCAGCACAGCGGGAGTTGGGGAGACCCAGTACTTC

CDR3 length: 16
V gene: TRBV18
J gene: TRBJ2-4
clone size: -
D gene: -
CDR3 protein: CASSPSDGIAKNIQYF
CDR3 DNA: TGTGCCAGCTCACCATCCGACGGGATAGCCAAAAACATTCAGTACTTC

CDR3 length: 15
V gene: TRBV19
J gene: TRBJ2-3
clone size: -
D gene: TRBD2
CDR3 protein: CASSIAGGPWDTQYF
CDR3 DNA: TGTGCCAGTAGTATAGCGGGAGGGCCATGGGATACGCAGTATTTT

CDR3 length: 15
V gene: TRBV12-5
J gene: TRBJ1-1
clone size: -
D gene: TRBD1
CDR3 protein: CASGLDAGGWTEAFF
CDR3 DNA: TGTGCTAGTGGTTTGGATGCAGGGGGCTGGACTGAAGCTTTCTTT

CDR3 length: 18
V gene: TRBV4-3
J gene: TRBJ1-6
clone size: many
D gene: -
CDR3 protein: CASSQSIRQAANNSPLHF
CDR3 DNA: TGCGCCAGCAGCCAATCGATCCGCCAGGCGGCCAATAATTCACCCCTCCACTTT

CDR3 length: 13
V gene: TRBV29-1
J gene: TRBJ1-2
clone size: -
D gene: -
CDR3 protein: CSVIVGGVYGYTF
CDR3 DNA: TGCAGCGTGATTGTGGGTGGTGTCTATGGCTACACCTTC

CDR3 length: 14
V gene: TRBV7-9
J gene: TRBJ2-5
clone size: -
D gene: TRBD1
CDR3 protein: CASSNYRGGETQYF
CDR3 DNA: TGTGCCAGCAGCAACTACAGGGGTGGGGAGACCCAGTACTTC

CDR3 length: 11
V gene: TRBV27
J gene: TRBJ2-1
clone size: -
D gene: -
CDR3 protein: CASSFGNEQFF
CDR3 DNA: TGTGCCAGCAGTTTTGGCAATGAGCAGTTCTTC

CDR3 length: 12
V gene: TRBV7-9
J gene: TRBJ2-7
clone size: -
D gene: -
CDR3 protein: CASSPGQYEQYF
CDR3 DNA: TGTGCCAGCAGCCCTGGACAGTACGAGCAGTACTTC

CDR3 length: 16
V gene: TRBV4-2
J gene: TRBJ1-1
clone size: -
D gene: -
CDR3 protein: CASSQDRGGLNTEAFF
CDR3 DNA: TGTGCCAGCAGCCAAGATCGTGGGGGCCTGAACACTGAAGCTTTCTTT

CDR3 length: 15
V gene: TRBV5-8
J gene: TRBJ1-5
clone size: -
D gene: TRBD1
CDR3 protein: CASSHVTGVNQPQHF
CDR3 DNA: TGTGCCAGCAGTCACGTCACAGGGGTAAATCAGCCCCAGCATTTT

CDR3 length: 14
V gene: TRBV6-5
J gene: TRBJ1-1
clone size: few
D gene: -
CDR3 protein: CASSYSPGSTEAFF
CDR3 DNA: TGTGCCAGCAGTTACTCGCCAGGGTCGACTGAAGCTTTCTTT

CDR3 length: 11
V gene: TRBV11-2
J gene: TRBJ2-3
clone size: -
D gene: -
CDR3 protein: CASSPADTQYF
CDR3 DNA: TGTGCCAGCAGCCCGGCAGATACGCAGTATTTT

CDR3 length: 13
V gene: TRBV5-6
J gene: TRBJ1-4
clone size: -
D gene: -
CDR3 protein: CASSLGSGEKLFF
CDR3 DNA: TGTGCCAGCAGCTTGGGGAGTGGTGAAAAACTGTTTTTT

CDR3 length: 14
V gene: TRBV11-3
J gene: TRBJ2-7
clone size: -
D gene: TRBD1
CDR3 protein: CASSPGTGSNEQYF
CDR3 DNA: TGTGCCAGCAGCCCCGGGACAGGTTCGAACGAGCAGTACTTC

CDR3 length: 14
V gene: TRBV4-1
J gene: TRBJ2-7
clone size: -
D gene: -
CDR3 protein: CASSHINLYYEQYF
CDR3 DNA: TGCGCCAGCAGCCACATTAACCTTTATTACGAGCAGTACTTC

CDR3 length: 14
V gene: TRBV28
J gene: TRBJ2-7
clone size: -
D gene: -
CDR3 protein: CASSLLGDSYEQYF
CDR3 DNA: TGTGCCAGCAGTTTATTGGGTGATTCCTACGAGCAGTACTTC

CDR3 length: 16
V gene: TRBV27
J gene: TRBJ1-4
clone size: few
D gene: -
CDR3 protein: CASSPTTHEATEKLFF
CDR3 DNA: TGTGCCAGCAGTCCAACTACTCACGAGGCCACTGAAAAACTGTTTTTT

CDR3 length: 14
V gene: TRBV27
J gene: TRBJ1-1
clone size: -
D gene: -
CDR3 protein: CASRLLGAPREAFF
CDR3 DNA: TGTGCCAGCAGGCTTTTGGGGGCTCCCCGGGAGGCTTTCTTT

CDR3 length: 15
V gene: TRBV7-6
J gene: TRBJ1-3
clone size: -
D gene: TRBD1
CDR3 protein: CASSHRQGMIDTIYF
CDR3 DNA: TGTGCCAGCAGCCACCGACAGGGGATGATAGACACCATATATTTT

CDR3 length: 18
V gene: TRBV29-1
J gene: TRBJ2-1
clone size: -
D gene: -
CDR3 protein: CSVTGQVMGLSQYNEQFF
CDR3 DNA: TGCAGCGTTACGGGTCAGGTGATGGGACTTTCCCAATACAATGAGCAGTTCTTC

CDR3 length: 17
V gene: TRBV28
J gene: TRBJ2-2
clone size: -
D gene: -
CDR3 protein: CASSSPGGKANTGELFF
CDR3 DNA: TGTGCCAGCAGCTCACCCGGAGGAAAAGCGAACACCGGGGAGCTGTTTTTT

CDR3 length: 18
V gene: TRBV10-3
J gene: TRBJ2-6
clone size: -
D gene: TRBD1
CDR3 protein: CAITPATGAYSGANVLTF
CDR3 DNA: TGTGCCATCACGCCTGCGACAGGGGCCTACTCTGGGGCCAACGTCCTGACTTTC

CDR3 length: 15
V gene: TRBV4-1
J gene: TRBJ1-1
clone size: -
D gene: -
CDR3 protein: CASSYTGSGNTEAFF
CDR3 DNA: TGCGCCAGCAGCTATACAGGGTCAGGGAACACTGAAGCTTTCTTT

CDR3 length: 18
V gene: TRBV15
J gene: TRBJ2-3
clone size: -
D gene: TRBD2
CDR3 protein: CATSRGPRLAGSTDTQYF
CDR3 DNA: TGTGCCACCAGCAGAGGCCCCCGACTAGCGGGAAGCACAGATACGCAGTATTTT

CDR3 length: 13
V gene: TRBV27
J gene: TRBJ2-7
clone size: once
D gene: TRBD1
CDR3 protein: CASSPRQGGEQYF
CDR3 DNA: TGTGCCAGCAGTCCCCGACAGGGTGGCGAGCAGTACTTC

CDR3 length: 16
V gene: TRBV27
J gene: TRBJ1-2
clone size: -
D gene: TRBD1
CDR3 protein: CASSSLPGQGVYGYTF
CDR3 DNA: TGTGCCAGCAGTTCACTCCCGGGACAGGGGGTTTATGGCTACACCTTC